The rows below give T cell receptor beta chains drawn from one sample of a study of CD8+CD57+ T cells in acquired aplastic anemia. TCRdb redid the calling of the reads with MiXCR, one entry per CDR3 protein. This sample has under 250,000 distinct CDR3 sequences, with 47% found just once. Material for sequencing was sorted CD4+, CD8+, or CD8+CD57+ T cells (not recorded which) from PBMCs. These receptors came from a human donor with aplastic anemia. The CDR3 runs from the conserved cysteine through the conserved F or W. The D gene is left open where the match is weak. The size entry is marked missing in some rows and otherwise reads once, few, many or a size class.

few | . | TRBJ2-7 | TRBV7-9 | TGTGCCAGCAGAACCGGGACATCGAACTACGAGCAGTACTTC | CASRTGTSNYEQYF
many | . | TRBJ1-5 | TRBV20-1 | TGCAGTGCTAGAGAGGCAGGGGAGGCACAGCCCCAGCATTTT | CSAREAGEAQPQHF
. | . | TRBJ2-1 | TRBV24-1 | TGTGCCACCAGTGGGCAGCGTGAGCAGTTCTTC | CATSGQREQFF
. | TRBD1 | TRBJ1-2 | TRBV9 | TGTGCCAGCAGCCTCGGGACAGAACGTGGCTACACCTTC | CASSLGTERGYTF
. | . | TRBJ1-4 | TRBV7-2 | TGTGCCAGCAGCGGGGAGTGGGGAGCAGCTAATGAAAAACTGTTTTTT | CASSGEWGAANEKLFF
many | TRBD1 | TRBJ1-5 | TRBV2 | TGTGCCACCCGTAGACAGGGGGCAGCTCAGCCCCAGCATTTT | CATRRQGAAQPQHF
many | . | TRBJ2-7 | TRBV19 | TGTGCCAGTTCTAAGGGAACGCAGTACTTC | CASSKGTQYF
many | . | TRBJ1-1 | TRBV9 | TGTGCCAGCACTTGGCGGGACGGTAACACTGAAGCTTTCTTT | CASTWRDGNTEAFF
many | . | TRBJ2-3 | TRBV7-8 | TGTGCCAGCAGCCCCAGAACCGATCCCACAGATACGCAGTATTTT | CASSPRTDPTDTQYF
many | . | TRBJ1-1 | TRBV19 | TGTGCCAGTAGGTCAGGGAACACTGAAGCTTTCTTT | CASRSGNTEAFF
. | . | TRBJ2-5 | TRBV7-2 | TGTGCCAGCAGCTGGCGGGTCGAGACCCAGTACTTC | CASSWRVETQYF
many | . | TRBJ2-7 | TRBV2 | TGTGCCAGCAGGGAGGGGGACACGAGCTCCTACGAGCAGTACTTC | CASREGDTSSYEQYF
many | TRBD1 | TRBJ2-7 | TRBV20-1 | TGCAGTGCCCCAACAGGACAGGGCTACGAGCAGTACTTC | CSAPTGQGYEQYF
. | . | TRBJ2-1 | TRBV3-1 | TGTGCCAGCAGCCAAGTAGGGGCTGCGAATGAGCAGTTCTTC | CASSQVGAANEQFF
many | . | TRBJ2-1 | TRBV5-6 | TGTGCCAGCAGCTTGGTCATCAATGAGCAGTTCTTC | CASSLVINEQFF
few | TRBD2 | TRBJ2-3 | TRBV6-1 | TGTGCCGGCAGTTACGAAAGCGGGAGTGGCACAGATACGCAGTATTTT | CAGSYESGSGTDTQYF
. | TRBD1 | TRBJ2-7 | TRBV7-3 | TGTGCCAGCAGCTTAGTGGGCAGGGGGCATCCCTACGAGCAGTACTTC | CASSLVGRGHPYEQYF
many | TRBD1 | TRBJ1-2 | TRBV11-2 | TGTGCCAGCAGCCTACACGACAGGGGTGACTATGGCTACACCTTC | CASSLHDRGDYGYTF
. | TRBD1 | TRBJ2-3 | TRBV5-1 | TGCGCCAGCAGACAGGGGGCTACCCCAGATACGCAGTATTTT | CASRQGATPDTQYF
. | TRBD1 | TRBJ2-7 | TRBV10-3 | TGTGCCATCAGTGAGTCACCGGGACAGGGGAGTTCCGAGCAGTACTTC | CAISESPGQGSSEQYF
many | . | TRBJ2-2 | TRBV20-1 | TGCAGTGCCCCGGACAGAGACAACACCGGGGAGCTGTTTTTT | CSAPDRDNTGELFF
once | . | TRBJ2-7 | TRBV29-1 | TGCAGCGTTGAAGATCGTCGGCGGGGATTCTCCTACGAGCAGTACTTC | CSVEDRRRGFSYEQYF
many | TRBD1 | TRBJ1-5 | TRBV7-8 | TGTGCCAGCAGCCCCCGGGACAGGGTAAATCAGCCCCAGCATTTT | CASSPRDRVNQPQHF
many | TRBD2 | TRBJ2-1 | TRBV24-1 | TGTGCCACTTCTGGATACGGGCGGGGGGGCCGCAATGAGCAGTTCTTC | CATSGYGRGGRNEQFF
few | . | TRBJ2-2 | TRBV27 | TGTGCCAGCAGTTTATACAGGGAGACCGGGGAGCTGTTTTTT | CASSLYRETGELFF
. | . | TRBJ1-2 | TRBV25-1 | TGTGCCAGCAGTCCGCGCACCGGGGACACGGCCAGTGGGGACTATGGCTACACCTTC | CASSPRTGDTASGDYGYTF
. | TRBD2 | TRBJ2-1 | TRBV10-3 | TGTGCCATCAGTTGGACTAGCGGGGGGGCCCAGAATGAGCAGTTCTTC | CAISWTSGGAQNEQFF
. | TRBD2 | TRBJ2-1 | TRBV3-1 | TGTGCCAGCAGCCCCCCTAGCGGGGGGGACAATGAGCAGTTCTTC | CASSPPSGGDNEQFF
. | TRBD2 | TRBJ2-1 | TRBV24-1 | TGTGCCACCAGTGACATGGCACTAGCGGGGAATGAGCAGTTCTTC | CATSDMALAGNEQFF
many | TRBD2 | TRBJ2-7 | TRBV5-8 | TGTGCCAGCAGCTTGGCCACTAGCGAGCTCTACGAGCAGTACTTC | CASSLATSELYEQYF
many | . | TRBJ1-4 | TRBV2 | TGTGCCAGCATTGGGGGCGAAAAACTGTTTTTT | CASIGGEKLFF
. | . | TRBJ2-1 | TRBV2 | TGTGCCAGCAGTGAAGCGCGGCTAGCTTTGTATGAGCAGTTCTTC | CASSEARLALYEQFF
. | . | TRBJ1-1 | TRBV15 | TGTGCCACCGCCCTTAACACTGAAGCTTTCTTT | CATALNTEAFF
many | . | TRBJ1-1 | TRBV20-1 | TGCAGTGCTAGAGATCCACTTCGGGGGGACACTGAAGCTTTCTTT | CSARDPLRGDTEAFF
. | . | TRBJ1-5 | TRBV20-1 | TGCAGTGCTCTACAGGGTGCGGAGCCCCAGCATTTT | CSALQGAEPQHF
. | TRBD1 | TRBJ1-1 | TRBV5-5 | TGTGCCAGCCTCCTCGACAGGGTGAACACTGAAGCTTTCTTT | CASLLDRVNTEAFF
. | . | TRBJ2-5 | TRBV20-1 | TGCAGTGTCCAAGGGGAGCGGACCCAGTACTTC | CSVQGERTQYF
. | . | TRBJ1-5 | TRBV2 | TGTGCCAGCAGTGATACAGAGTTTCAGCCCCAGCATTTT | CASSDTEFQPQHF
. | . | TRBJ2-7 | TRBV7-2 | TGTGCCAGCTTCCTCCCCCGCGGCGGAATCTACTACGAGCAGTACTTC | CASFLPRGGIYYEQYF